This T cell receptor (beta chain) was sequenced for a study of cytomegalovirus exposure and HLA in healthy donors. PCR was performed using 60 Vbeta and 13 Jbeta primers. The assay was immunoSEQ multiplex PCR, and TCRdb's table has in-frame clones only and misses some. The table shows roughly 110,000 clones, with approximately 80% occurring only once. The CDR3 runs to 14 residues. Germline assignment: CDR1 KGHSH and CDR2 LQKENI. V was clipped by 3 bases and J by 8 bases, with 13 bases between them. Input material: PBMCs. The TCR was taken from a woman aged 18-29 years in good health and CMV-seropositive. The rearrangement links TRBV18 to TRBJ1-4; maybe TRBD1 (5 bases). Here the CDR3 DNA reads TGTGCCAGCTCACCCATTGGGGCGCGGGAAAAACTGTTTTTT. Amino acids: CASSPIGAREKLFF.